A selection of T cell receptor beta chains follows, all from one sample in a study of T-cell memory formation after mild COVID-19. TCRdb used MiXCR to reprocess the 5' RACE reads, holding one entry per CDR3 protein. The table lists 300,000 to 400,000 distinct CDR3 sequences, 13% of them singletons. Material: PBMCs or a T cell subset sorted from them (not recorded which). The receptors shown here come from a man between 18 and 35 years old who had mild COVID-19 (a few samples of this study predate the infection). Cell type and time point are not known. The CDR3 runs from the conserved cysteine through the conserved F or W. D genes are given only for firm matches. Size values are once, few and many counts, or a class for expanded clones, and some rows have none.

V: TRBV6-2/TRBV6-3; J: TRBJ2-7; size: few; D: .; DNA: TGTGCCAGCTGTCAGGTGGGCTACTCCTACGAGCAGTACTTC; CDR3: CASCQVGYSYEQYF
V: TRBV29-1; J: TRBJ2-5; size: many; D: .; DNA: TGCAGCGTTGAAGGGCGCGAGGGAGAGACCCAGTACTTC; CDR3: CSVEGREGETQYF
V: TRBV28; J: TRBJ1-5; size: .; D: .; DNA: TGTGCCAGCAGTTTATCGACGGGAGGGCAGCCCCAGCATTTT; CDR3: CASSLSTGGQPQHF
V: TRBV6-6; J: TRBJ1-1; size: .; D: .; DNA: TGTGCCAGCAGTTACAGGCCAGGGAACACTGAAGCTTTCTTT; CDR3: CASSYRPGNTEAFF
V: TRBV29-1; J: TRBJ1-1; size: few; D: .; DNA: TGCAGCGTTACCTTGGGGAACACTGAAGCTTTCTTT; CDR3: CSVTLGNTEAFF
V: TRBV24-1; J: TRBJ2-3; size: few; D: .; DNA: TGTGCCACCAGTCGAGGGGGGCGAGATACGCAGTATTTT; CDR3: CATSRGGRDTQYF
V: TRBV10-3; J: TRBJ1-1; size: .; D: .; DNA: TGTGCCATCAGGGAGGCCGGCACTGAAGCTTTCTTT; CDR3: CAIREAGTEAFF
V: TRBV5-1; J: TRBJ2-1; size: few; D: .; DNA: TGCGCCAGCAGCTTGGTTGCGGGGGCAACCTACAATGAGCAGTTCTTC; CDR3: CASSLVAGATYNEQFF
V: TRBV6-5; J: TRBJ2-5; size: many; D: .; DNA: TGTGCCAGCAAGCCAGGGTTGCTGGAGACCCAGTACTTC; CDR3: CASKPGLLETQYF
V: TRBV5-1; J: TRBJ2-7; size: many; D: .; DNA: TGCGCCAGCAGAGTACAGGGTACGAACGAGCAGTACTTC; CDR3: CASRVQGTNEQYF
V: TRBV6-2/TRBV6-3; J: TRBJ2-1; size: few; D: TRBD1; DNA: TGTGCCAGCAGAGGAGATTCCGCCGGGACAGGGAAACGCTCCTACAATGAGCAGTTCTTC; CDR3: CASRGDSAGTGKRSYNEQFF
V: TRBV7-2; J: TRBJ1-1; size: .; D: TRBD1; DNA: TGTGCCAGCAGCTTAGTTGGGACAGACTTT; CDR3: CASSLVGTDF
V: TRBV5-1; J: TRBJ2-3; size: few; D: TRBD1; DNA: TGCGCCAGCAGCTACCGGGACAGTCTCACAGATACGCAGTATTTT; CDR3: CASSYRDSLTDTQYF
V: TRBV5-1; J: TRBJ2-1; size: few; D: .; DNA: TGCGCCAGCAGCTTGGCCCTGGACGATGAGCAGTTCTTC; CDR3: CASSLALDDEQFF
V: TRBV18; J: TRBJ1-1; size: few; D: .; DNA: TGTGCCAGCTCACCAATCGCGGACCCGAACACTGAAGCTTTCTTT; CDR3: CASSPIADPNTEAFF
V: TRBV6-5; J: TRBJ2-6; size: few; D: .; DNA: TGTGCCAGCAGCGACAGGGAAGGGACTCCTGGGGCCAACGTCCTGACTTTC; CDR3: CASSDREGTPGANVLTF
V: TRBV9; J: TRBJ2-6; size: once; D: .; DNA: TGTGCCAGCAGCGGAGTAGGGAGCTCTGGGGCCAACGTCCTGACTTTC; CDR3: CASSGVGSSGANVLTF